The entry below gives a single T cell receptor beta chain sequence along with its context. This entry is derived from a study of radiotherapy plus CTLA-4 blockade in lung cancer. Here immunoSEQ multiplex PCR was the method, and the copy in TCRdb shows in-frame clones only, minus some. The sample has about 90,000 clones, about 83% seen once. Trimming shortened V by 2 bases and J by 2 bases, and 12 bases separated the two germline ends. CDR1 is WSHSY and CDR2 is SAAADI in the germline V gene. The CDR3 length is 15 residues. Material: peripheral blood, obtained from a patient treated with radiotherapy plus ipilimumab. The chain is built from TRBV10-2 and TRBJ1-2, with D perhaps matching TRBD1 (5 bases). The clonotype was recovered from a human donor with non-small cell lung cancer that progressed on radiotherapy plus ipilimumab. This CDR3 reads CASSERRGANYGYTF. The CDR3 DNA sequence: TGCGCCAGCAGTGAGAGAAGGGGTGCCAACTATGGCTACACCTTC.